These 24 T cell receptor beta chains were sequenced from one sample in a study of blood T cell repertoires in COVID-19. Sequenced by immunoSEQ multiplex PCR; TCRdb stores in-frame clones only, minus some. This sample has some 700,000 clones, with 85% to 90% found just once. Sequencing was carried out using peripheral blood. These receptors were obtained from a young woman with acute or convalescent COVID-19.

The J gene is TRBJ1-1, the V gene TRBV5-6, with TRBD1 as a possible D gene (6 bases). The CDR3 is 12 residues long. CDR1 is SGHDT, CDR2 YYEEEE, per germline. V gave up 10 bases and J gave up 3 bases, with 13 bases separating them. CDR3 sequence: CACGGRDTEAFF. Here the CDR3 DNA reads TGTGCCTGCGGGGGCAGGGACACTGAAGCTTTCTTT.

The rearrangement uses TRBV6-1 and TRBJ2-1; TRBD1 might be the D (5 bases). Germline values: CDR1 MNHNS, CDR2 SASEGT. Trimming took off 1 base at V and 7 bases at J, with 14 bases between the two ends. The CDR3 runs to 15 residues. Here the CDR3 DNA reads TGTGCCAGCAGTGAAGTGTGGGGCGGATGGAATGAGCAGTTCTTC. This translates into CASSEVWGGWNEQFF.

The gene calls are TRBV5-1 and TRBJ1-1, with D possibly TRBD1 on 5 matching bases. The CDR3 runs 14 residues. The V gene's germline CDR1 is SGHRS and CDR2 YFSETQ. V was shortened by 0 bases and J by 2 bases, with 8 bases between the two germline ends. The CDR3 sequence is CASSLVRGNTEAFF. The DNA of the CDR3 is TGCGCCAGCAGCTTGGTAAGGGGTAACACTGAAGCTTTCTTT.

This clone appeared once. The chain couples TRBV20-1 to TRBJ2-1, with 7 bases matching TRBD1. With 3 bases clipped from V and 0 bases from J, the junction kept 11 bases outside the gene matches. CDR1 DFQATT and CDR2 SNEGSKA come from the germline V gene (reference sequence). This CDR3 has 17 residues. The CDR3 spells CSASSRARGLSYNEQFF. CDR3 bases: TGCAGTGCTAGTTCGCGAGCTAGGGGGCTCTCCTACAATGAGCAGTTCTTC.

This clone was seen just once. The chain carries TRBV14 and TRBJ2-1; 13 bases map to TRBD2. The V gene's germline CDR1 is SGHDN and CDR2 FVKESK. There are 16 residues in the CDR3. The trim removed 1 base at V and 7 bases at J, leaving 4 bases unmatched. CDR3 nucleotide sequence: TGTGCCAGCAGCCAAGGAACTAGCGGGGGGGGAAATGAGCAGTTCTTC. This codes for CASSQGTSGGGNEQFF.

In this sample, this clone turned up once. The chain employs TRBV18 and TRBJ2-6; tentative D call: TRBD1 (6 bases). Germline lookup yields CDR1 KGHSH and CDR2 LQKENI. CDR3 length equals 17 residues. V was shortened by 4 bases and J by 0 bases, with 13 bases between the two germline ends. The CDR3 nucleotides are TGTGCCAGCTCACGATCGACAGGACCCTCTGGGGCCAACGTCCTGACTTTC. This codes for CASSRSTGPSGANVLTF. Looking up the rest from reference TRBV18 and TRBJ2-6 gives the full variable domain: NAGVMQNPRHLVRRRGQEARLRCSPMKGHSHVYWYRQLPEEGLKFMVYLQKENIIDESGMPKERFSAEFPKEGPSILRIQQVVRGDSAAYFCASSRSTGPSGANVLTFGAGSRLTVL.

J is TRBJ2-2 and V is TRBV5-8, with D hard to call. Trimming stripped 0 bases from V and 9 bases from J, with 9 bases between. CDR3 size: 13 residues. Germline V gene sequence: CDR1 SGHTS, CDR2 YDEGEE. The CDR3 loop is CASSLVLYRELFF. DNA for the CDR3: TGTGCCAGCAGCTTGGTCCTTTATAGGGAGCTGTTTTTT.

The chain combines TRBV4-3 with TRBJ2-7; tentatively, D is TRBD1 (5 bases). Germline V gives CDR1 LGHNA, CDR2 YSLEER. Trimming shortened V by 0 bases and J by 0 bases, and 12 bases separated the two germline ends. CDR3 length: 16 residues. The CDR3 nucleotides are TGCGCCAGCAGCCAAGATTTACGGACACCCTCCTACGAGCAGTACTTC. Protein product: CASSQDLRTPSYEQYF.

The CDR3 DNA is TGTGCCAGCAGTTACGGGTCTAGCGGGGTTGGAGAGCAGTACTTC. Amino acid sequence: CASSYGSSGVGEQYF. V is TRBV6-2 or TRBV6-3 and J is TRBJ2-7, with TRBD2 matching over 9 bases. Germline-derived CDR1 and CDR2 are MNHEY and SVGEGT. The length of the CDR3 is 15 residues. Unmatched junction bases numbered 9, after V lost 2 bases and J lost 7 bases.

The gene calls are TRBV7-2 and TRBJ1-1; weak D call: TRBD1 (5 bases). Trimming removed 2 bases from V and 0 bases from J, with 13 bases in between. CDR1 is SGHTA and CDR2 is FQGNSA in the germline V gene. The CDR3 spans 16 residues. CDR3 in DNA: TGTGCCAGCAGCTTACTAGGGGTGGCCATGAACACTGAAGCTTTCTTT. Encoded protein: CASSLLGVAMNTEAFF.

This clone has just one count. V usage is TRBV10-3 and J usage is TRBJ1-2, with D unclear. Trimming took off 6 bases at V and 8 bases at J, with 16 bases between the two ends. The CDR3 spans 13 residues. Germline CDR1 ENHRY, CDR2 SYGVKD. CDR3 protein: CAIREALLAGYTF. CDR3 DNA sequence: TGTGCCATCAGAGAGGCCCTACTCGCGGGCTACACCTTC.

The V and J genes are TRBV24-1 and TRBJ1-2; D is undetermined. Trimming removed 5 bases from V and 8 bases from J, with 14 bases in between. The germline CDR1 and CDR2 sequences are KGHDR and SFDVKD. The CDR3 has 13 amino acids. The CDR3, as DNA: TGTGCCACCAGTGCATTCGAAGTGGAGGGCTACACCTTC. Its translation is CATSAFEVEGYTF.

The rearrangement links TRBV4-3 to TRBJ2-3; tentative D call: TRBD2 (7 bases). Germline V CDR1 and CDR2: LGHNA, YSLEER. The CDR3 is made up of 17 amino acids. Trimming pared 0 bases from V and 1 base from J, leaving 14 bases between. This CDR3 is CASSQDGAGAGTDTQYF. The DNA of the CDR3 is TGCGCCAGCAGCCAAGATGGGGCGGGGGCAGGCACAGATACGCAGTATTTT.

This clone was seen once. Other nucleotide sequences in the sample specify the same CDR3. The V gene is TRBV29-1, the J gene TRBJ1-5; D is possibly TRBD1 (5 bases). The CDR3 has 13 amino acids. V was pared by 4 bases and J by 4 bases, with 11 bases between. From germline, CDR1 is SQVTM and CDR2 ANQGSEA. The CDR3 bases are TGCAGCGTTGGGGGCGGGGGGAATCAGCCCCAGCATTTT. Its protein is CSVGGGGNQPQHF.

This clone was detected once. The chain employs TRBV2 and TRBJ1-6; D perhaps matches TRBD1 (5 bases). The CDR3 loop spans 15 amino acids. Deletions cut 8 bases from V and 0 bases from J, with 11 bases between. The germline V gene has CDR1 SNHLY and CDR2 FYNNEI. The chain's CDR3 is CASLRQSSYNSPLHF. The CDR3 nucleotides read TGTGCCAGCCTCCGACAGAGCTCCTATAATTCACCCCTCCACTTT.

V is TRBV2 and J is TRBJ1-2; 7 bases are a match to TRBD1. This CDR3 spans 14 amino acids. Trimming cost V 8 bases and J 6 bases; bases outside gene matches: 12. Germline loops: CDR1 SNHLY, CDR2 FYNNEI. DNA of the CDR3: TGTGCCAGCTCTCCCGACAGGGAAGGTAATGGCTACACCTTC. It translates to CASSPDREGNGYTF.

This chain links TRBV6-5 with TRBJ2-7, with 8 bases lining up with TRBD2. The J segment lost 1 base and the V segment lost 4 bases, leaving 9 bases of the junction unmatched. This CDR3 has 16 residues. CDR1 and CDR2 (germline): MNHEY, SVGAGI. CDR3 bases: TGTGCCAGCAGTTCCTCAGGGGTAGCGGGGTCCTACGAGCAGTACTTC. This sequence encodes CASSSSGVAGSYEQYF.

This chain links TRBV5-6 with TRBJ1-2; tentatively, D is TRBD1 (5 bases). CDR3 size: 13 residues. The V gene's germline CDR1 is SGHDT and CDR2 YYEEEE. The germline V and J ends were trimmed by 3 bases and 11 bases, with 17 bases remaining between them. This chain's CDR3 is CASSSRTSAGYTF. CDR3 nucleotide sequence: TGTGCCAGCAGCTCCCGGACGTCTGCAGGGTACACCTTC.

V gene TRBV6-5 combines with J gene TRBJ1-2; the match to TRBD1 covers 7 bases. Trimming cost V 7 bases and J 6 bases; bases outside gene matches: 5. From germline, CDR1 is MNHEY and CDR2 SVGAGI. CDR3 length: 12 residues. CDR3: CASTDRYHGYTF. DNA for the CDR3: TGTGCCAGCACGGACAGGTACCATGGCTACACCTTC.

This rearrangement joins TRBV7-9 to TRBJ1-1, with TRBD1 as a possible D gene (6 bases). CDR1 and CDR2 from the germline V gene are SEHNR and FQNEAQ (reference sequence). The CDR3 consists of 15 residues. V was cut by 1 base and J by 5 bases, with 14 bases left in between. CDR3 in DNA: TGTGCCAGCAGCTTAGTGGGTGTTAGGGGGACTGAAGCTTTCTTT. Encoded protein: CASSLVGVRGTEAFF.

The chain is built from TRBV10-3 and TRBJ2-3; the match to TRBD2 covers 7 bases. Trimming removed 0 bases from V and 3 bases from J; junction bases left unmatched: 6. This CDR3 comprises 16 residues. Germline V gene lookup returns CDR1 ENHRY and CDR2 SYGVKD. CDR3 DNA sequence: TGTGCCATCAGTGAGTCGAATGGGGGGGGAACAGATACGCAGTATTTT. It encodes CAISESNGGGTDTQYF.

V usage is TRBV5-4 and J usage is TRBJ1-6; TRBD1 agrees at 8 bases. V was clipped by 4 bases and J by 7 bases; unmatched bases: 16. Germline V CDR1 and CDR2: SGHNT, YYREEE (reference sequence). The CDR3 extends over 18 amino acids. CDR3 nucleotide sequence: TGTGCCAGCAGCGGACCGACAGGGGCGGGCAGTTTAAATTCACCCCTCCACTTT. It translates to CASSGPTGAGSLNSPLHF.

This clone has more than one count but fewer than ten. The V gene is TRBV4-3, the J gene TRBJ2-7; 12 bases are shared with TRBD1. The CDR3 is made up of 17 amino acids. CDR1 and CDR2 from the germline V gene are LGHNA and YSLEER. J was trimmed by 5 bases and V by 5 bases; bases with no gene match: 13. The DNA of the CDR3 is TGCGCCAGCAGCTTTCGGGACAGGGGGCGAATTTTCCACGAGCAGTACTTC. It yields the protein CASSFRDRGRIFHEQYF.

The chain recombines TRBV2 with TRBJ1-2, with a weak D call TRBD1 (6 bases). V dropped 6 bases and J dropped 8 bases, with 16 bases sitting between them. This CDR3 spans 13 amino acids. Germline CDR1 is SNHLY and CDR2 is FYNNEI. CDR3 sequence (DNA): TGTGCCAGCAGGGTTGCGGAACAGGGAGGCTACACCTTC. This translates into CASRVAEQGGYTF.